This T cell receptor (beta chain) was observed in a study of OX40 agonist ivuxolimab in advanced cancers. A note on the overall study: Ivuxolimab, which targeted the costimulatory receptor OX40 (CD134), was an agonistic, fully human IgG2 monoclonal antibody. The purpose of peripheral TCRbeta sequencing was to test whether ivuxolimab changed TCR sequence diversity and led to clonal T-cell expansion. Intravenous ivuxolimab was administered to patients every 2 weeks at six dose levels: 0.01, 0.1, 0.3, 1.5, 3 and 10 mg/kg. Partial responses were achieved by three dose-escalation patients, of whom one had hepatocellular carcinoma and two had cutaneous melanoma. In the dose-escalation cohort, approximately 83% of patients were male, and the mean age was 60 years with a range of about 20 to 80. The paper describes the monotherapy dose-escalation part (N ≈ 52 patients) of the phase I trial of ivuxolimab. Prior anti-PD-1, anti-PD-L1 or anti-CTLA-4 therapy was permitted, and checkpoint inhibitors had been received by around 40% of dose-escalation patients. Among the roughly 52 dose-escalation patients, about 19 had hepatocellular carcinoma, about 15 melanoma, 9 renal cell carcinoma and 9 head and neck cancer. Overall study results and their limits: In partial responders in the 0.1-3.0 mg/kg groups, normalized peripheral clonal expansion was found to be among the lowest, especially among CD8+ T cells. At doses from 0.1 to 3.0 mg/kg, clonal expansion was seen in both CD4+ and CD8+ blood T cells between baseline and week 6. After ivuxolimab, expanded clones were on average more numerous among CD8+ T cells than among CD4+ T cells. Which antigens the clonally expanded peripheral T cells were specific for was not determined. Low levels of normalized T-cell clonal expansion were also shown by some nonresponding patients.

The CDR3, from cysteine to phenylalanine, totals 13 residues. The entry retains the CDR3 DNA only, 39 bases that are in frame from base 1. Relative to germline, V is 1 base shorter and J is 4 bases shorter, with 6 bases between their ends. Taken from the germline V gene, the CDR1 and CDR2 loops are SGHTA and FQGNSA. Patients with autoimmune disease history or receiving systemic immunosuppression were excluded from the trial. Peripheral blood for TCR sequencing was drawn from every dose cohort at baseline, at cycle 4 day 1 and at cycle 7 day 1. Samples were obtained from an open-label, multicenter, first-in-human phase I dose-escalation trial of ivuxolimab. Adults with locally advanced or metastatic head and neck squamous cell, hepatocellular, melanoma or renal cell carcinoma were enrolled in the trial. Before TCR sequencing, CD4+ T cells and CD8+ T cells from peripheral blood were sorted into separate populations.

As regards this clone: Its specific antigen is unknown. Per-nucleotide qualities are absent, and no much larger clonotype sits a single base away.

For sequencing of the TCRbeta CDR3 region, genomic DNA was extracted from the sorted cells. The immunoSEQ Assay was used to sequence the TCRbeta CDR3 regions. TCRdb limited this immuneACCESS table to in-frame rearrangements with V and J called. A share of clones is missing; checked studies link under half to unresolved V genes, and the rest is unexplained. The sample data list 72,000 or so clones, and almost 90% of these were observed just once. The top ten clonotypes cover approximately 0.86% of the sample. The specimen comprised CD4+ or CD8+ T cells sorted from blood, sampled in a trial of the OX40 agonist ivuxolimab. This TCR derives from an adult with an advanced solid tumor such as melanoma, head and neck, liver or kidney cancer. The V and J segments used are TRBV7-2 and TRBJ2-3; the D gene is unclear. The DNA sequence is given as TGTGCCAGCAGCTTAGTAGTCCCAGATACGCAGTATTTT. It encodes CASSLVVPDTQYF.